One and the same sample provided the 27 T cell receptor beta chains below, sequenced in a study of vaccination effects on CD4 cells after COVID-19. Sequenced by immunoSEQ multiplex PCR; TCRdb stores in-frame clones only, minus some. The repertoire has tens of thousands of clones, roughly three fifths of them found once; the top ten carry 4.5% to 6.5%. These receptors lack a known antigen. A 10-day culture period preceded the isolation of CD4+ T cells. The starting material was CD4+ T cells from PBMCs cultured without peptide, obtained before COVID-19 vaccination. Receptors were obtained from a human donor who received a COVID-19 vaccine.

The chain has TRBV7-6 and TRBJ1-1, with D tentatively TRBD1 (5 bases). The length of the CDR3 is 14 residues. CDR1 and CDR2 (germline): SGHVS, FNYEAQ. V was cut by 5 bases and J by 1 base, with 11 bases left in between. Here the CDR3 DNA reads TGTGCCAGCAGCCAGGGACTCACGAACACTGAAGCTTTCTTT. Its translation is CASSQGLTNTEAFF.

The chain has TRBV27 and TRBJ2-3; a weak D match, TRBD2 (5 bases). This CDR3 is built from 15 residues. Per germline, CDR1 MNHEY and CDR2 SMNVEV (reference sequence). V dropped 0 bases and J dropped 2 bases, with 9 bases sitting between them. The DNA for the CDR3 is TGTGCCAGCAGTTTATCGCGGGCATCCACAGATACGCAGTATTTT. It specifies CASSLSRASTDTQYF.

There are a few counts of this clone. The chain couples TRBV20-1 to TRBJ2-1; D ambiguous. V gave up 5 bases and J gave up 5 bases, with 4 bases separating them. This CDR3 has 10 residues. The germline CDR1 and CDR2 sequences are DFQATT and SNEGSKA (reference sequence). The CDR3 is CSARHNEQFF. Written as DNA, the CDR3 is TGCAGTGCTCGGCACAATGAGCAGTTCTTC.

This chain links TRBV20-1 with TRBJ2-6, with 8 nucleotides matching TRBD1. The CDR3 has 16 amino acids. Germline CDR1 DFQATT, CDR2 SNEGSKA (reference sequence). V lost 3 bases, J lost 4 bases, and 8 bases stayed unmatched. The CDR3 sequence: CSASGAGGTGANVLTF. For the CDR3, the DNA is TGCAGTGCTAGTGGGGCAGGGGGCACGGGGGCCAACGTCCTGACTTTC.

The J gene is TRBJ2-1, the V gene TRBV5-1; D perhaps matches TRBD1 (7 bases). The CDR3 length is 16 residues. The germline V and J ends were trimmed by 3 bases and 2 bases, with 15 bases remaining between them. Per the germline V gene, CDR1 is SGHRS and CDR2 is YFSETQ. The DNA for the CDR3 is TGCGCCAGCAGCTCGGGGGACAGTTCGACCTACAATGAGCAGTTCTTC. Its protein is CASSSGDSSTYNEQFF.

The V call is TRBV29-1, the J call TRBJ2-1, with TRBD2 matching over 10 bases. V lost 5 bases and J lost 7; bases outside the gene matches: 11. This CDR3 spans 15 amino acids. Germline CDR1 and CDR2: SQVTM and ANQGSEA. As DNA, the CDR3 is TGCAGCGTTCGACCGCCAGCGGGAGGGTTGAATGAGCAGTTCTTC. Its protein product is CSVRPPAGGLNEQFF.

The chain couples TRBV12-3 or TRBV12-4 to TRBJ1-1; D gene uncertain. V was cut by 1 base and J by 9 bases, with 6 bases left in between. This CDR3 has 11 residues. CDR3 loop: CASSLGNQAFF. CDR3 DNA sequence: TGTGCCAGCAGTTTAGGGAATCAAGCTTTCTTT.

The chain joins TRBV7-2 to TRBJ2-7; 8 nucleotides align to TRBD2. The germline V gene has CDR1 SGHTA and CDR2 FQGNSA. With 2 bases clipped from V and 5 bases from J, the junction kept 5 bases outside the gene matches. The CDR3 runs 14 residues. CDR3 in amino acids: CASSLSGRVDEQYF. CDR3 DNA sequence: TGTGCCAGCAGCTTATCCGGGAGGGTGGACGAGCAGTACTTC.

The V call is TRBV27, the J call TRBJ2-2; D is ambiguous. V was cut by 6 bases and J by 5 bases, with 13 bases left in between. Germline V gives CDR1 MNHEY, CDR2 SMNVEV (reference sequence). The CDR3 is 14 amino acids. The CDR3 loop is CASRPTRSTGELFF. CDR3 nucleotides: TGTGCCAGCAGACCTACCAGGAGTACCGGGGAGCTGTTTTTT.

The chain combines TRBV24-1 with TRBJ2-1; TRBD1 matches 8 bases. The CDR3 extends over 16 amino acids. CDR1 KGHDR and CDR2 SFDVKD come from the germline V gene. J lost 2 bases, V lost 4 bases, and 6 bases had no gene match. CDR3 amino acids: CATSDPGQGAYNEQFF. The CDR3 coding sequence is TGTGCCACCAGTGACCCAGGACAGGGAGCCTACAATGAGCAGTTCTTC.

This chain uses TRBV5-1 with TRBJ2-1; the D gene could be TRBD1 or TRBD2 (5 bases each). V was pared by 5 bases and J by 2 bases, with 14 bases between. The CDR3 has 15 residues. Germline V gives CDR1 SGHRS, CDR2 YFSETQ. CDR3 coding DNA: TGCGCCAGCAGTTCGGCCGGGACGGCCTACAATGAGCAGTTCTTC. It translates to CASSSAGTAYNEQFF.

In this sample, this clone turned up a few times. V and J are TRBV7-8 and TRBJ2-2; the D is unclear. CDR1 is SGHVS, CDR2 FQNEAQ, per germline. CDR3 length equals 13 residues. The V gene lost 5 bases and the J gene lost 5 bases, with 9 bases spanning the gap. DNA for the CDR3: TGTGCCAGCAGCCAGTCTCAGACCGGGGAGCTGTTTTTT. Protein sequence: CASSQSQTGELFF.

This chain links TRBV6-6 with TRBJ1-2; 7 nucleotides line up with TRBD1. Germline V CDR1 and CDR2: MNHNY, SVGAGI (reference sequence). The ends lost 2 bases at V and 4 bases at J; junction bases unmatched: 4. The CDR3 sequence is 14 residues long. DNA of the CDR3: TGTGCCAGCAGTTACCCGAGGACAGGCTATGGCTACACCTTC. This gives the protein CASSYPRTGYGYTF.

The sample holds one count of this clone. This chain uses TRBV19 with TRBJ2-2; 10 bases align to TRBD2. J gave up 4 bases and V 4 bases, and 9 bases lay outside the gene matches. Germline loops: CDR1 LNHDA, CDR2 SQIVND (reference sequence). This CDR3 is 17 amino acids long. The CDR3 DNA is TGTGCCAGTAGTAGGACTAGCGGAGGAATGGGCACCGGGGAGCTGTTTTTT. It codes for CASSRTSGGMGTGELFF.

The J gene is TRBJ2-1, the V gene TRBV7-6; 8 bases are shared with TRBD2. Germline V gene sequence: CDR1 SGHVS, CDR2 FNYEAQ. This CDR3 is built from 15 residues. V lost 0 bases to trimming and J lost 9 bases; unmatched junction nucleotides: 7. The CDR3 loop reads CASSLASGRDSEQFF. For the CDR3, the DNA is TGTGCCAGCAGCTTAGCCAGCGGGAGAGATAGTGAGCAGTTCTTC.

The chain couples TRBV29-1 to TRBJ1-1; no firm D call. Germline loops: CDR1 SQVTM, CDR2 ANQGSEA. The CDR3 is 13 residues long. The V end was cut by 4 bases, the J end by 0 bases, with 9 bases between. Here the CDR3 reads CSVVRQMNTEAFF. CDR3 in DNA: TGCAGCGTTGTAAGACAAATGAACACTGAAGCTTTCTTT. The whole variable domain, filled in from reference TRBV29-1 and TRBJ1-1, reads SAVISQKPSRDICQRGTSLTIQCQVDSQVTMMFWYRQQPGQSLTLIATANQGSEATYESGFVIDKFPISRPNLTFSTLTVSNMSPEDSSIYLCSVVRQMNTEAFFGQGTRLTVV.

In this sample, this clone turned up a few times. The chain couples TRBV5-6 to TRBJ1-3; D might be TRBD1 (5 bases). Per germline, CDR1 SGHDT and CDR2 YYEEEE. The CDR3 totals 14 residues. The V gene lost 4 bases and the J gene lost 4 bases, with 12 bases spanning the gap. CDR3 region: CASSAGAPGNTIYF. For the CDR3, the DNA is TGTGCCAGCAGCGCTGGGGCGCCCGGAAACACCATATATTTT. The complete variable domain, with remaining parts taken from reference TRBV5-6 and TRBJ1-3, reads DAGVTQSPTHLIKTRGQQVTLRCSPKSGHDTVSWYQQALGQGPQFIFQYYEEEERQRGNFPDRFSGHQFPNYSSELNVNALLLGDSALYLCASSAGAPGNTIYFGEGSWLTVV.

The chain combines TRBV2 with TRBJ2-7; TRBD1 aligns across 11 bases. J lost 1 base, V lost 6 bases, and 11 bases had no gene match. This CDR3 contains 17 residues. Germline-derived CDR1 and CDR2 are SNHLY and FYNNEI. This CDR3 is CASRSLRDRGASYEQYF. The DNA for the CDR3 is TGTGCCAGCAGATCGCTCCGGGACAGGGGGGCGTCCTACGAGCAGTACTTC.

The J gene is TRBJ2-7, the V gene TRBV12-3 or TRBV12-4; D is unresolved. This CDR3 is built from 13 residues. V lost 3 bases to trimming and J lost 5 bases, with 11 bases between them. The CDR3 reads CASSFGFANEQYF. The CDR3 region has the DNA TGTGCCAGCAGTTTTGGTTTCGCTAACGAGCAGTACTTC.

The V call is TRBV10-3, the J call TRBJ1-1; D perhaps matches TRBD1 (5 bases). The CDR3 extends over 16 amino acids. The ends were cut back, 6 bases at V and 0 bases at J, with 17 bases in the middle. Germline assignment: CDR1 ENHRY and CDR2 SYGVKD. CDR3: CAIRATGGGMNTEAFF. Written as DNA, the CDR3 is TGTGCCATCAGGGCCACCGGCGGGGGAATGAACACTGAAGCTTTCTTT.

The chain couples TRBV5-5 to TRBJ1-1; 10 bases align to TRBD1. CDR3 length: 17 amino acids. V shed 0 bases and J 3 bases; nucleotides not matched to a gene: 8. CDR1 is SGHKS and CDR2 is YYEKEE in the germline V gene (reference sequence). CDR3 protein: CASSLAAGTGVDTEAFF. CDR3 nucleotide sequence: TGTGCCAGCAGCTTGGCGGCTGGGACAGGGGTAGACACTGAAGCTTTCTTT.

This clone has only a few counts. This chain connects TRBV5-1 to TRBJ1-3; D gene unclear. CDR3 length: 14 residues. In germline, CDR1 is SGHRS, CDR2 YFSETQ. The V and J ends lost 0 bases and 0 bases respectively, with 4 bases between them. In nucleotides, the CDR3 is TGCGCCAGCAGCTTGGAATCCTCTGGAAACACCATATATTTT. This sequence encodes CASSLESSGNTIYF. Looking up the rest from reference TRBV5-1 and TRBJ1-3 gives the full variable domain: KAGVTQTPRYLIKTRGQQVTLSCSPISGHRSVSWYQQTPGQGLQFLFEYFSETQRNKGNFPGRFSGRQFSNSRSEMNVSTLELGDSALYLCASSLESSGNTIYFGEGSWLTVV.

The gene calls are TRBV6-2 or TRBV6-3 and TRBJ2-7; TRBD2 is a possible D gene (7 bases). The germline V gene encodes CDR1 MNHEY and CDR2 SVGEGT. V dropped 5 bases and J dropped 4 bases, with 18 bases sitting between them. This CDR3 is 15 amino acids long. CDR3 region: CASSIGPGGRYEQYF. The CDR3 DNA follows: TGTGCCAGCAGTATAGGCCCGGGGGGCCGGTACGAGCAGTACTTC.

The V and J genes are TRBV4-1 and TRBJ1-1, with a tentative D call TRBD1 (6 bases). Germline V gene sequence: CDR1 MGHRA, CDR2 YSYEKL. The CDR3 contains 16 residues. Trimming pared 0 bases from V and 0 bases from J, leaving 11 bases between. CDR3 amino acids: CASSQDGGRLNTEAFF. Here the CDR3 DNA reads TGCGCCAGCAGCCAAGATGGGGGCAGGTTGAACACTGAAGCTTTCTTT.

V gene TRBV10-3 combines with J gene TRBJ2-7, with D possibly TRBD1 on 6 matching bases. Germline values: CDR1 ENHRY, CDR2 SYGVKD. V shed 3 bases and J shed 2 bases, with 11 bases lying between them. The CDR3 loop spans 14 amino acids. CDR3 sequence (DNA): TGTGCCATCAGTGAATCGACAGGACCCTACGAGCAGTACTTC. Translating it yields CAISESTGPYEQYF.

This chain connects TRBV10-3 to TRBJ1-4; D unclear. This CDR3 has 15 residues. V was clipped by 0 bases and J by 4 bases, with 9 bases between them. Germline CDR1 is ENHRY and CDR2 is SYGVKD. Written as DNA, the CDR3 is TGTGCCATCAGTGAGTCGAGCAACCTTAATGAAAAACTGTTTTTT. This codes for CAISESSNLNEKLFF.

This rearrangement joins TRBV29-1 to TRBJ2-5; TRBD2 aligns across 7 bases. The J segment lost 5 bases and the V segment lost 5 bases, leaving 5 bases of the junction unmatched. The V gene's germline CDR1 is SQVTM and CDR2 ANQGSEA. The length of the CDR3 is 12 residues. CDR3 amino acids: CSVRGEGETQYF. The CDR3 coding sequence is TGCAGCGTTCGGGGGGAGGGGGAGACCCAGTACTTC.